These 24 T cell receptor beta chains were sequenced from one sample in a study of regulatory T cells in long-lasting Graves disease. Sample time point: newly diagnosed GD, antithyroid drugs for less than 3 months. Researchers made the TCR library from RNA that was extracted from PBMCs. Construction of TCR beta libraries relied on iRepertoire HTBI primers and on Arm-PCR targeting CDR3 regions. Via MiXCR, TCRdb re-called the multiplex PCR reads, giving one row per CDR3 protein. Here the sample spans roughly 420,000 distinct CDR3 sequences, around 15% being singletons. Specimen: peripheral blood mononuclear cells (PBMCs), collected at new diagnosis, from a patient treated with antithyroid drugs. The receptors stem from a female donor with Graves disease.

This clonotype has ten or more counts. The J gene is TRBJ2-3, the V gene TRBV5-1; D unresolved. Between the trimmed V and J ends, which lost 1 base and 6 bases, there was a span of 15 bases. Germline loops: CDR1 SGHRS, CDR2 YFSETQ. The CDR3 loop spans 15 amino acids. CDR3 coding DNA: TGCGCCAGCAGCTTGATAGGTAGCCTCCTGGATACGCAGTATTTT. Amino acid sequence: CASSLIGSLLDTQYF.

This clonotype was found many times. A junction boundary mismatches the germline segment, possibly from a read error. The gene calls are TRBV7-9 and TRBJ1-1, with a tentative D call TRBD1 (5 bases). Germline lookup yields CDR1 SEHNR and CDR2 FQNEAQ (reference sequence). The CDR3 is made up of 18 amino acids. The CDR3 reads CASSFKVGERFPGGFAFF. The CDR3 nucleotides are TGCGCCAGCAGCTTCAAGGTGGGCGAACGCTTTCCGGGGGGATTTGCTTTCTTT.

Comments on this clonotype: The CDR3 does not end in the conserved phenylalanine or tryptophan, so this is likely a read error. The J gene is TRBJ1-1, the V gene TRBV5-1, with D perhaps matching TRBD1 (5 bases). CDR3 size: 14 residues. Per the germline V gene, CDR1 is SGHRS and CDR2 is YFSETQ. The CDR3 is CASSSDRANTEAFL. CDR3 nucleotides: TGCGCCAGCAGCTCTGACAGAGCCAACACCGAAGCTTTCCTT.

This clonotype was seen many times. The genes are TRBV27 and TRBJ2-1; TRBD2 matches 8 bases. The CDR3 runs 16 residues. Unmatched junction bases numbered 14, after V lost 9 bases and J lost 4 bases. CDR1 is MNHEY and CDR2 is SMNVEV in the germline V gene (reference sequence). The CDR3 DNA follows: TGTGCCAGTACAACGTTTAGCGGGACGACATACAATGAGCAGTTCTTC. It is translated as CASTTFSGTTYNEQFF.

The table lists this clonotype with many counts. V is TRBV11-2 and J is TRBJ1-2; 7 nucleotides match TRBD1. CDR3 length: 17 amino acids. Germline CDR1 reads SGHAT; CDR2 reads FQNNGV. The junction had 12 bases not matched to a gene; V was cut back by 5 bases and J by 0 bases. CDR3 sequence: CASSPRTGQPANYGYTF. The CDR3 nucleotides read TGTGCCAGCAGCCCCCGGACAGGACAGCCTGCTAACTATGGCTACACCTTC. Based on the CDR3 plus reference TRBV11-2 and TRBJ1-2, the full variable domain is EAGVAQSPRYKIIEKRQSVAFWCNPISGHATLYWYQQILGQGPKLLIQFQNNGVVDDSQLPKDRFSAERLKGVDSTLKIQPAKLEDSAVYLCASSPRTGQPANYGYTFGSGTRLTVV.

Many counts were recorded for this clonotype. V and J are TRBV10-3 and TRBJ1-1; perhaps TRBD1 as D (5 bases). Per the germline V gene, CDR1 is ENHRY and CDR2 is SYGVKD. CDR3 length: 16 residues. Trimming took off 0 bases at V and 8 bases at J, with 19 bases between the two ends. The CDR3 reads CAISESSRGAGKEAFF. In DNA, the CDR3 is TGTGCCATCAGTGAGTCTTCTAGGGGTGCCGGTAAGGAAGCTTTCTTT.

This rearrangement joins TRBV18 to TRBJ2-1, with 8 nucleotides matching TRBD2. CDR1 and CDR2 (germline): KGHSH, LQKENI. The CDR3 consists of 16 residues. V gave up 1 base and J gave up 2 bases; unmatched junction bases: 4. The CDR3 region has the DNA TGTGCCAGCTCACCACGGACTAGCAGCGCCTACAATGAGCAGTTCTTC. Its protein is CASSPRTSSAYNEQFF.

In regard to this clonotype: A read error may be the cause here, since a much bigger clone is one base away. The chain couples TRBV7-9 to TRBJ2-1; 9 positions agree with TRBD1. The CDR3 length is 15 residues. Germline-derived CDR1 and CDR2 are SEHNR and FQNEAQ (reference sequence). The CDR3 DNA reads as TGTGTCAGCAGCTTGCCGGGACAGGGACCCAATGAGCAGTTCTTC. Translating gives CVSSLPGQGPNEQFF.

The V and J genes are TRBV4-1 and TRBJ2-1; D gene uncertain. Germline CDR1 reads MGHRA; CDR2 reads YSYEKL. This CDR3 is 14 amino acids long. Trimming removed 4 bases from V and 9 bases from J, with 16 bases in between. Written as DNA, the CDR3 is TGCGCCAGCAGCCCCCAAACGGTCTACCCTGAGCAGTTCTTC. It specifies CASSPQTVYPEQFF.

The chain couples TRBV4-1 to TRBJ1-4; TRBD1 matches at 7 bases. Germline CDR1 MGHRA, CDR2 YSYEKL. The CDR3 is 16 residues long. The V segment lost 2 bases and the J segment 5 bases; nucleotides outside the gene matches: 8. The CDR3 sequence is CASSQPTRDSNEKLFF. The CDR3 coding sequence is TGCGCCAGCAGCCAACCAACCCGGGACAGCAATGAAAAACTGTTTTTT.

At least ten counts were recorded for this clonotype. V and J are TRBV7-9 and TRBJ1-2; D unresolved. The CDR3 sequence is 14 residues long. Germline-derived CDR1 and CDR2 are SEHNR and FQNEAQ (reference sequence). Trimming stripped 0 bases from V and 3 bases from J, with 8 bases between. CDR3 amino acids: CASSLAEGHYGYTF. CDR3 DNA: TGTGCCAGCAGCTTAGCAGAGGGTCACTATGGCTACACCTTC. Drawing the rest from reference TRBV7-9 and TRBJ1-2, the complete variable domain is DTGVSQNPRHKITKRGQNVTFRCDPISEHNRLYWYRQTLGQGPEFLTYFQNEAQLEKSRLLSDRFSAERPKGSFSTLEIQRTEQGDSAMYLCASSLAEGHYGYTFGSGTRLTVV.

This clonotype was counted many times. The rearrangement uses TRBV3-1 and TRBJ1-5; D remains unclear. V shed 0 bases and J shed 6 bases, with 6 bases lying between them. The CDR3 sequence is 13 residues long. CDR1 is LGHDT, CDR2 YNNKEL, per germline (reference sequence). The CDR3 spells CASSQDGIQPQHF. CDR3 sequence (DNA): TGTGCCAGCAGCCAAGATGGTATTCAGCCCCAGCATTTT.

Comments on this clonotype: The junction shows a germline mismatch at one end, possibly a read error. The chain couples TRBV20-1 to TRBJ1-5; unclear D gene. From germline, CDR1 is DFQATT and CDR2 SNEGSKA (reference sequence). This CDR3 has 18 residues. CDR3 in DNA: TGCAGTGCTCCCGCTTCGCAATCGAGTGGGCGCGGGAATCAGCCCCAGCACTTT. This encodes CSAPASQSSGRGNQPQHF.

This clonotype was seen more than once but under ten times. This sequence joins TRBV25-1 and TRBJ2-1; D gene ambiguous. Trimming left V 4 bases short and J 4 bases short, with 8 bases between. Germline values: CDR1 MGHDK, CDR2 SYGVNS. This CDR3 contains 13 residues. The CDR3 region has the DNA TGTGCCAGCAGTGCGTACGGATACAATGAGCAGTTCTTC. It translates to CASSAYGYNEQFF.

This clonotype was recorded at least ten times. CDR3 sequence: CATRTELRSEAFF. The CDR3 DNA follows: TGTGCCACCAGGACCGAGTTAAGAAGTGAAGCTTTCTTT. V gene TRBV24-1 combines with J gene TRBJ1-1; D is undetermined. CDR3 size: 13 residues. CDR1 is KGHDR and CDR2 is SFDVKD in the germline V gene. Trimming pared 7 bases from V and 7 bases from J, leaving 15 bases between.

This clonotype was picked up many times. The rearrangement joins TRBV2 to TRBJ1-5; D is unresolved. CDR3 size: 14 residues. The germline V gene has CDR1 SNHLY and CDR2 FYNNEI. V was trimmed by 5 bases and J by 3 bases, leaving 11 bases between them. Here the CDR3 DNA reads TGTGCCAGCAGTTTAGGCAGTTTCAATCAGCCCCAGCATTTT. This gives the protein CASSLGSFNQPQHF.

This clonotype has just a few counts. An end of the junction does not agree with germline; a read error may underlie this. This chain links TRBV12-3 or TRBV12-4 with TRBJ2-5; 9 bases match TRBD2. The CDR3 is 15 amino acids. The CDR3 DNA follows: TGTGCCAGCAGCTACTCGGGACTAGCTATAGAGACCCAGTGCTTC. This encodes CASSYSGLAIETQCF.

The chain employs TRBV6-1 and TRBJ2-1; D gene unclear. This CDR3 is built from 19 residues. Trimming removed 6 bases at V and 0 bases at J, with 24 bases between. CDR1 and CDR2 from the germline V gene are MNHNS and SASEGT. CDR3 nucleotide sequence: TGTGCCAGCAGCCGTATTATCCCCTCGTGGGCGGACTCCTACAATGAGCAGTTCTTC. Translated, it gives CASSRIIPSWADSYNEQFF.

This clonotype was recorded at least ten times. The chain is built from TRBV7-2 and TRBJ2-5, with 12 bases that match TRBD2. Germline loops: CDR1 SGHTA, CDR2 FQGNSA. V dropped 8 bases and J dropped 4; count of bases not matched to a gene: 2. The CDR3 covers 13 residues. The CDR3 bases are TGTGCCAGCGGACTAGCGGGATTAGAGACCCAGTACTTC. This encodes CASGLAGLETQYF.

This clonotype was seen at least ten times. The genes are TRBV2 and TRBJ2-5; the D is unclear. V lost 1 base to trimming and J lost 2 bases, with 11 bases between them. The CDR3 has 15 residues. Germline CDR1 and CDR2: SNHLY and FYNNEI. CDR3 sequence reads: CASSEGVELQETQYF. Here the CDR3 DNA reads TGTGCCAGCAGTGAAGGAGTGGAGTTACAAGAGACCCAGTACTTC.

The CDR3 sequence: CSALWDYEQYF. CDR3 coding DNA: TGCAGTGCCCTGTGGGATTACGAGCAGTACTTC. The J gene is TRBJ2-7, the V gene TRBV20-1; no clear D. In germline, CDR1 is DFQATT, CDR2 SNEGSKA (reference sequence). The CDR3 totals 11 residues. The V gene lost 6 bases and the J gene lost 4 bases, with 10 bases spanning the gap.

This clonotype has a count of ten or more. The V and J genes are TRBV6-2 or TRBV6-3 and TRBJ1-5; a weak D match, TRBD1 (5 bases). Germline CDR1 MNHEY, CDR2 SVGEGT. Trimming removed 8 bases from V and 0 bases from J, with 23 bases in between. There are 18 residues in the CDR3. CDR3 bases: TGTGCCAGCCGGCGAGACCCGACAGACCCTTATAGCAATCAGCCCCAGCATTTT. It encodes CASRRDPTDPYSNQPQHF.

This clonotype was detected ten times or more. J is TRBJ1-5 and V is TRBV2; 9 bases map to TRBD1. Germline V gives CDR1 SNHLY, CDR2 FYNNEI. V was pared by 10 bases and J by 2 bases, with 9 bases of the junction left unmatched. This CDR3 region has 15 residues. CDR3 loop: CANRRQGDGNQPQHF. In nucleotides, the CDR3 is TGTGCCAACAGAAGACAGGGGGATGGCAATCAGCCCCAGCATTTT.

This clonotype was seen repeatedly, ten times or more. This rearrangement joins TRBV12-3 or TRBV12-4 to TRBJ2-2; D unresolved. Trimming pared 3 bases from V and 6 bases from J, leaving 20 bases between. CDR3 length: 17 residues. CDR3 loop: CASSFGLTPSSAGELFF. CDR3 nucleotides: TGTGCCAGCAGTTTTGGCCTAACACCTAGTTCGGCCGGGGAGCTGTTTTTT.